A selection of T cell receptor beta chains follows, all from one sample in a study of shared clonotypes between healthy human individuals. Measured with immunoSEQ multiplex PCR; TCRdb has only the in-frame clones, and not every one. Seen here are more than 450,000 clones, around 79% observed once, and the top ten hold 10% to 15%. Sample: PBMCs. All receptors derive from a woman between 40 and 50 years old in good health. Some clones in this sample may be carry-over from other donors' samples. The CDR3 runs from the conserved cysteine through the conserved F or W. Fields, in order: V gene, D gene, clone size, J gene, CDR3 protein, CDR3 DNA. The D gene is left open where the match is weak. Expanded clones are given a class, and other clones once, few, many or no size at all.

V: TRBV18
D: NA
size: NA
J: TRBJ2-6
CDR3: CASSPSSGANVLTF
DNA: TGTGCCAGCTCACCATCCTCTGGGGCCAACGTCCTGACTTTC

V: TRBV27
D: NA
size: NA
J: TRBJ2-1
CDR3: CASSLSRGNGDEQFF
DNA: TGTGCCAGCAGTTTATCAAGGGGAAACGGGGATGAGCAGTTCTTC

V: TRBV6-6
D: TRBD1
size: NA
J: TRBJ2-7
CDR3: CASRDLTGGKEQYF
DNA: TGTGCCAGCAGGGATCTTACAGGGGGCAAAGAGCAGTACTTC

V: TRBV19
D: NA
size: NA
J: TRBJ2-7
CDR3: CASSIRSQYEQYF
DNA: TGTGCCAGTAGTATTAGGAGTCAGTACGAGCAGTACTTC

V: TRBV7-9
D: NA
size: NA
J: TRBJ2-1
CDR3: CASSLGGNYNEQFF
DNA: TGTGCCAGCAGCTTAGGCGGGAACTACAATGAGCAGTTCTTC

V: TRBV7-3
D: NA
size: NA
J: TRBJ2-1
CDR3: CASSLTPNWNNEQFF
DNA: TGTGCCAGCAGCTTAACGCCGAATTGGAACAATGAGCAGTTCTTC

V: TRBV7-3
D: NA
size: NA
J: TRBJ2-1
CDR3: CASSLTSFHNEQFF
DNA: TGTGCCAGCAGCTTAACAAGTTTTCACAATGAGCAGTTCTTC

V: TRBV18
D: TRBD2
size: NA
J: TRBJ2-7
CDR3: CASSPLLAGITYEQYF
DNA: TGTGCCAGCTCACCCCTCCTAGCGGGGATAACCTACGAGCAGTACTTC

V: TRBV7-6
D: NA
size: NA
J: TRBJ1-6
CDR3: CASSGRTEHSPLHF
DNA: TGTGCCAGCAGCGGTAGGACAGAACATTCACCCCTCCACTTT

V: TRBV6-5
D: NA
size: few
J: TRBJ1-2
CDR3: CASRDTSNYGYTF
DNA: TGTGCCAGCAGGGACACCTCGAACTATGGCTACACCTTC

V: TRBV19
D: NA
size: NA
J: TRBJ1-5
CDR3: CASNSRLDGYSNQPQHF
DNA: TGTGCCAGTAACTCAAGGTTGGATGGGTATAGCAATCAGCCCCAGCATTTT

V: TRBV28
D: TRBD1
size: NA
J: TRBJ2-7
CDR3: CASREPGQATYEQYF
DNA: TGTGCCAGCAGAGAACCGGGACAGGCCACCTACGAGCAGTACTTC

V: TRBV7-2
D: NA
size: many
J: TRBJ2-3
CDR3: CASSLDPSSVTDTQYF
DNA: TGTGCCAGCAGCTTAGACCCGAGTAGCGTCACAGATACGCAGTATTTT

V: TRBV7-8
D: NA
size: once
J: TRBJ2-1
CDR3: CASSQLKAARWENEQFF
DNA: TGTGCCAGCAGCCAACTAAAGGCCGCCCGGTGGGAAAATGAGCAGTTCTTC

V: TRBV5-6
D: NA
size: once
J: TRBJ1-2
CDR3: CASSSGTIVGYTF
DNA: TGTGCCAGCAGCTCCGGGACAATAGTTGGCTACACCTTC

V: TRBV13
D: TRBD2
size: NA
J: TRBJ2-3
CDR3: CASSFIAGGVTDTQYF
DNA: TGTGCCAGCAGCTTTATAGCGGGAGGTGTCACAGATACGCAGTATTTT

V: TRBV28
D: TRBD1
size: NA
J: TRBJ1-6
CDR3: CASSLGEQGALNSPLHF
DNA: TGTGCCAGCAGTTTAGGGGAACAGGGGGCGCTTAATTCACCCCTCCACTTT

V: TRBV6-6
D: NA
size: NA
J: TRBJ1-1
CDR3: CASSQGNTEAFF
DNA: TGTGCCAGCAGTCAGGGGAACACTGAAGCTTTCTTT

V: TRBV11-2
D: NA
size: NA
J: TRBJ2-7
CDR3: CASSLDGGLAHYEQYF
DNA: TGTGCCAGCAGCTTAGATGGGGGCCTAGCCCACTACGAGCAGTACTTC

V: TRBV4-2
D: NA
size: NA
J: TRBJ2-3
CDR3: CASSQDMGQNTDTQYF
DNA: TGTGCCAGCAGCCAAGATATGGGCCAGAACACAGATACGCAGTATTTT

V: TRBV20-1
D: NA
size: NA
J: TRBJ2-3
CDR3: CSSGVADTQYF
DNA: TGCAGTTCGGGGGTCGCAGATACGCAGTATTTT

V: TRBV27
D: NA
size: NA
J: TRBJ1-2
CDR3: CASSLSRSRVGYGYTF
DNA: TGTGCCAGCAGTTTATCGAGGTCAAGGGTTGGCTATGGCTACACCTTC

V: TRBV7-9
D: NA
size: NA
J: TRBJ2-5
CDR3: CASSLLGRHQETQYF
DNA: TGTGCCAGCAGCCTACTAGGACGGCACCAAGAGACCCAGTACTTC

V: TRBV19
D: TRBD2
size: once
J: TRBJ2-2
CDR3: CASSTSGTTIGELFF
DNA: TGTGCCAGCTCAACTAGCGGGACGACCATCGGGGAGCTGTTTTTT

V: TRBV4-2
D: NA
size: NA
J: TRBJ2-7
CDR3: CASSQDNLPTSSYEQYF
DNA: TGTGCCAGCAGCCAAGATAATCTTCCTACTAGCTCCTACGAGCAGTACTTC

V: TRBV7-2
D: NA
size: NA
J: TRBJ1-1
CDR3: CASSLWNTEAFF
DNA: TGTGCCAGCAGCTTATGGAACACTGAAGCTTTCTTT

V: TRBV6-4
D: NA
size: NA
J: TRBJ2-1
CDR3: CASTDQATGDYNEQFF
DNA: TGTGCCAGCACCGACCAAGCTACGGGCGACTACAATGAGCAGTTCTTC

V: TRBV7-9
D: NA
size: NA
J: TRBJ2-7
CDR3: CASSPGTNLLLEQYF
DNA: TGTGCCAGCAGCCCGGGGACCAATCTACTACTTGAGCAGTACTTC

V: TRBV30
D: TRBD1
size: NA
J: TRBJ1-1
CDR3: CAWRDRDRNTEAFF
DNA: TGTGCCTGGAGAGACCGGGACAGGAACACTGAAGCTTTCTTT

V: TRBV27
D: NA
size: NA
J: TRBJ1-5
CDR3: CASSLLAGLSNQPQHF
DNA: TGTGCCAGCAGTTTATTAGCAGGGCTTAGCAATCAGCCCCAGCATTTT

V: TRBV4-2
D: NA
size: NA
J: TRBJ2-7
CDR3: CASSQGLATPYEQYF
DNA: TGTGCCAGCAGCCAAGGGCTAGCGACCCCCTACGAGCAGTACTTC

V: TRBV7-2
D: NA
size: few
J: TRBJ2-3
CDR3: CASSLWYSTDTQYF
DNA: TGTGCCAGCAGCTTATGGTATAGCACAGATACGCAGTATTTT

V: TRBV9
D: NA
size: few
J: TRBJ2-4
CDR3: CASSVATTSIQYF
DNA: TGTGCCAGCAGCGTGGCGACAACAAGCATTCAGTACTTC

V: TRBV6-5
D: NA
size: NA
J: TRBJ2-7
CDR3: CASRLGGSSYEQYF
DNA: TGTGCCAGCAGGCTGGGGGGATCCTCCTACGAGCAGTACTTC

V: TRBV4-2
D: NA
size: NA
J: TRBJ1-3
CDR3: CASSQDPGSSSGNTIYF
DNA: TGTGCCAGCAGCCAAGATCCAGGCTCGAGCTCTGGAAACACCATATATTTT

V: TRBV6-1
D: NA
size: once
J: TRBJ2-4
CDR3: CASTLGNIQYF
DNA: TGTGCCAGCACTTTAGGGAACATTCAGTACTTC

V: TRBV5-6
D: NA
size: few
J: TRBJ1-2
CDR3: CASSPSVRAPYGYTF
DNA: TGTGCCAGCAGCCCCTCGGTTCGTGCACCGTATGGCTACACCTTC

V: TRBV4-3
D: NA
size: NA
J: TRBJ2-5
CDR3: CASSQASPLEGETQYF
DNA: TGCGCCAGCAGCCAAGCCTCCCCACTAGAGGGGGAGACCCAGTACTTC

V: TRBV7-2
D: NA
size: NA
J: TRBJ1-4
CDR3: CASSLSGEKLFF
DNA: TGTGCCAGCAGCCTCAGCGGGGAAAAACTGTTTTTT

V: TRBV19
D: NA
size: few
J: TRBJ1-1
CDR3: CASSMGRGLSEAFF
DNA: TGTGCCAGTAGTATGGGGCGAGGTTTGTCTGAAGCTTTCTTT

V: TRBV4-1
D: TRBD2
size: NA
J: TRBJ2-7
CDR3: CASSQALAASAYEQYF
DNA: TGCGCCAGCAGCCAAGCACTAGCGGCGTCAGCCTACGAGCAGTACTTC

V: TRBV6-4
D: NA
size: few
J: TRBJ2-2
CDR3: CASSDSGDTGELFF
DNA: TGTGCCAGCAGTGATTCCGGAGACACCGGGGAGCTGTTTTTT

V: TRBV10-3
D: NA
size: NA
J: TRBJ2-7
CDR3: CAISEVGDLSYEQYF
DNA: TGTGCCATCAGCGAGGTGGGGGACCTAAGCTACGAGCAGTACTTC

V: TRBV14
D: TRBD2
size: NA
J: TRBJ2-3
CDR3: CASSSGLAFLGDTQYF
DNA: TGTGCCAGCAGCTCGGGACTAGCTTTCCTCGGAGATACGCAGTATTTT

V: TRBV21-1
D: NA
size: NA
J: TRBJ2-2
CDR3: CASSKDSLGLAGANTGELFF
DNA: TGTGCCAGCAGCAAAGACTCGCTCGGGCTAGCGGGGGCGAACACCGGGGAGCTGTTTTTT

V: TRBV28
D: NA
size: few
J: TRBJ1-1
CDR3: CASNGGYTEAFF
DNA: TGTGCCAGCAATGGGGGGTACACTGAAGCTTTCTTT

V: TRBV2
D: NA
size: NA
J: TRBJ1-4
CDR3: CASSDRMNEKLFF
DNA: TGTGCCAGCAGTGACAGAATGAATGAAAAACTGTTTTTT

V: TRBV25-1
D: NA
size: NA
J: TRBJ2-1
CDR3: CASSESDRFYNEQFF
DNA: TGTGCCAGCAGTGAATCCGACAGGTTCTACAATGAGCAGTTCTTC

V: TRBV10-1
D: NA
size: few
J: TRBJ2-1
CDR3: CASSRDLSSYNEQFF
DNA: TGCGCCAGCAGCCGGGACTTAAGCTCCTACAATGAGCAGTTCTTC

V: TRBV10-3
D: TRBD2
size: once
J: TRBJ2-1
CDR3: CASSVGLAPNEQFF
DNA: TGTGCCAGCAGTGTTGGACTAGCGCCCAATGAGCAGTTCTTC

V: TRBV9
D: NA
size: NA
J: TRBJ2-1
CDR3: CASRGGLEGQHNEQFF
DNA: TGTGCCAGCAGGGGTGGCCTTGAGGGCCAACACAATGAGCAGTTCTTC